This TCR beta chain was found in a study of T-cell reconstitution after alpha-beta-depleted transplantation in children. Preparing the TCRbeta library involved the use of unique molecular identifiers. MiXCR, applied by TCRdb to the PCR reads, yields one record per CDR3 protein. The top ten hold over 9.5% of the sample, which has some 290,000 distinct CDR3 sequences, 9.9% seen once. This clonotype has more than one count but fewer than ten. From germline, CDR1 is MGHRA and CDR2 YSYEKL. This CDR3 has 18 residues. V was shortened by 4 bases and J by 2 bases, with 20 bases between the two germline ends. The sequence was collected from a human donor who donated a stem cell graft to a child with SCID. This material consisted of PBMCs from the stem cell graft donor, taken from the stem cell graft. The J gene is TRBJ1-4, the V gene TRBV4-1; no clear D gene. Here the CDR3 reads CASSLVGALLGTNEKLFF. In DNA form, the CDR3 reads TGCGCCAGCAGCCTGGTCGGCGCTTTATTAGGGACTAATGAAAAACTGTTTTTT.